Listed below are T cell receptor beta chains from one sample, sequenced in a study of CD8 T cells in Susac syndrome. TCRdb itself ran the immunoSEQ multiplex PCR reads through MiXCR, one entry per CDR3 protein. This table holds around 130,000 distinct CDR3 sequences, around 91% found once. Sequencing input: CD8+ T cells from PBMCs. All receptors derive from a human donor with multiple sclerosis. CDR3s include the opening cysteine and the closing phenylalanine or tryptophan. A D gene is named only where the DNA matches it firmly. The size of a clone is reported for some rows only, either as once, few or many, or as a class for expanded clones.

- | TRBJ1-5 | TRBV4-1 | - | CASSQDRWSNQPQHF | TGCGCCAGCAGCCAAGATCGGTGGAGCAATCAGCCCCAGCATTTT
TRBD2 | TRBJ2-1 | TRBV9 | - | CASSVGLAGGPYNEQFF | TGTGCCAGCAGCGTCGGACTAGCGGGAGGTCCCTACAATGAGCAGTTCTTC
- | TRBJ2-5 | TRBV28 | - | CASRGLRETQYF | TGTGCCAGCAGGGGGCTGAGGGAGACCCAGTACTTC
- | TRBJ1-1 | TRBV19 | - | CASSPAGSGTEAFF | TGTGCCAGTAGCCCGGCGGGGTCCGGAACTGAAGCTTTCTTT
TRBD2 | TRBJ2-3 | TRBV5-4 | - | CASSLASGTSTDTQYF | TGTGCCAGCAGCTTGGCTAGCGGGACTAGCACAGATACGCAGTATTTT
- | TRBJ2-7 | TRBV27 | - | CASSFSSGVYNYEQYF | TGTGCCAGCAGTTTCTCCTCCGGGGTTTACAACTACGAGCAGTACTTC
- | TRBJ1-5 | TRBV7-8 | - | CASSLGQNQPQHF | TGTGCCAGCAGCTTAGGACAGAATCAGCCCCAGCATTTT
TRBD2 | TRBJ2-1 | TRBV16 | - | CASSRGTSGPNEQFF | TGTGCCAGCAGCCGTGGGACTAGCGGGCCCAATGAGCAGTTCTTC
TRBD1 | TRBJ2-7 | TRBV7-2 | - | CASSRDGTGGYEQYF | TGTGCCAGCAGCCGGGATGGGACAGGCGGCTACGAGCAGTACTTC
TRBD1 | TRBJ2-2 | TRBV11-2 | few | CASSLDPQGASGGELFF | TGTGCCAGCAGCTTAGACCCGCAGGGGGCAAGCGGCGGGGAGCTGTTTTTT
TRBD1 | TRBJ1-2 | TRBV11-2 | - | CASSLTGQGGNYGYTF | TGTGCCAGCAGCTTAACCGGACAGGGGGGTAACTATGGCTACACCTTC
TRBD1 | TRBJ2-7 | TRBV29-1 | - | CSARDSQTYEQYF | TGCAGCGCAAGGGACAGCCAGACCTACGAGCAGTACTTC
- | TRBJ2-7 | TRBV4-2 | once | CASSQELSGIEQYF | TGTGCCAGCAGCCAAGAGTTATCTGGGATTGAGCAGTACTTC
- | TRBJ2-7 | TRBV14 | - | CASSQVLKAEQYF | TGTGCCAGCAGCCAAGTACTGAAGGCCGAGCAGTACTTC
- | TRBJ2-7 | TRBV19 | - | CASSISRVDEQYF | TGTGCCAGTAGTATCAGCCGGGTCGACGAGCAGTACTTC
- | TRBJ2-2 | TRBV30 | - | CAWSVAQNTGELFF | TGTGCCTGGAGTGTAGCCCAGAACACCGGGGAGCTGTTTTTT
- | TRBJ2-7 | TRBV19 | - | CATREADEQYF | TGTGCCACCCGCGAGGCGGACGAGCAGTACTTC
- | TRBJ2-7 | TRBV12-3/TRBV12-4 | - | CASSLKRGSYEQYF | TGTGCCAGCAGCCTTAAAAGGGGCTCCTACGAGCAGTACTTC
- | TRBJ2-3 | TRBV30 | - | CAWSLAAGAGDTQYF | TGTGCCTGGAGTCTCGCGGCGGGGGCAGGAGATACGCAGTATTTT
TRBD1 | TRBJ2-7 | TRBV28 | - | CASSFPRTGLSYEQYF | TGTGCCAGCAGTTTCCCGCGGACAGGATTATCCTACGAGCAGTACTTC
- | TRBJ1-5 | TRBV27 | - | CASSLRGASNQPQHF | TGTGCCAGCAGTTTAAGAGGGGCGAGCAATCAGCCCCAGCATTTT